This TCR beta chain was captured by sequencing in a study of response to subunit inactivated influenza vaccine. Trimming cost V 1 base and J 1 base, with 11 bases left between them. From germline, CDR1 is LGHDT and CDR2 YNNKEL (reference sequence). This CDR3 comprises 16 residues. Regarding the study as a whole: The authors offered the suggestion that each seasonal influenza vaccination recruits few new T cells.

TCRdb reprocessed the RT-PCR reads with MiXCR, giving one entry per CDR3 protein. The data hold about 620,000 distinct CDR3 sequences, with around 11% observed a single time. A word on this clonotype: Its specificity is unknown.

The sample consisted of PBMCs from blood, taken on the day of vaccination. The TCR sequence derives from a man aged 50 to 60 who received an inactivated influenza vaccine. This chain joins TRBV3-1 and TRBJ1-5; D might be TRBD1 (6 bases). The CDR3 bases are TGTGCCAGCAGCCAAGGAACAGGGAGGAGCAATCAGCCCCAGCATTTT. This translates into CASSQGTGRSNQPQHF.